The T cell receptor beta chain under discussion was sequenced for a study of blood T cells in healthy people across ages. Donors gave approximately 9.9 milliliters of peripheral blood apiece. Points from the study as a whole: Any conclusive comparison of naive versus antigen-experienced cells was prevented by using unsorted PBMCs.

This clonotype was picked up a small number of times. Its cognate antigen is unknown. A junction end diverges from the germline sequence, so it may reflect a read error. Germline loops: CDR1 SGHKS, CDR2 YYEKEE (reference sequence). The CDR3 runs to 15 residues. Then a second PCR, running about 7 to 11 cycles, was carried out with a sample-barcoded 5' primer and a J-beta primer mix. Each cDNA was tagged by a template-switch adaptor containing 12 random nucleotides. TCRdb passed the 5' RACE reads through MiXCR, listing each CDR3 protein once. The data contain around 970,000 distinct CDR3 sequences, just over 50% of them singletons.

The sequenced sample consisted of blood. This receptor was identified in a woman aged 55-75 years in good health. This chain joins TRBV5-5 and TRBJ2-7; 8 bases match TRBD2. CDR3 DNA sequence: TGTGCTAGCAGACAACATAGCGGGATGGCCTACGAGCAGTACTTC. It is translated as CASRQHSGMAYEQYF.